The T cell receptor (beta chain) described here comes from a study of early stage breast cancer tumors. Study-wide findings and caveats: Commonly generated sequences made up most enriched TCRB sequences shared between patients.

Generated by immunoSEQ multiplex PCR, the TCRdb table keeps only in-frame clones and is missing some. The repertoire holds about 36,000 clones, approximately 69% seen once, with over 6% in the top ten. In regard to this clone: What it binds is not known.

V dropped 5 bases and J dropped 2; count of bases not matched to a gene: 8. Germline V gene lookup returns CDR1 LNHDA and CDR2 SQIVND (reference sequence). CDR3 length equals 16 residues. This chain joins TRBV19 and TRBJ2-1; 8 bases are a match to TRBD2. Sequencing input: blood. The sequence derives from a person between 55 and 70 years old with breast cancer. The CDR3 region is CASSPYSGVAYNEQFF. The CDR3 DNA is TGTGCCAGTAGTCCTTATAGCGGGGTCGCCTACAATGAGCAGTTCTTC.